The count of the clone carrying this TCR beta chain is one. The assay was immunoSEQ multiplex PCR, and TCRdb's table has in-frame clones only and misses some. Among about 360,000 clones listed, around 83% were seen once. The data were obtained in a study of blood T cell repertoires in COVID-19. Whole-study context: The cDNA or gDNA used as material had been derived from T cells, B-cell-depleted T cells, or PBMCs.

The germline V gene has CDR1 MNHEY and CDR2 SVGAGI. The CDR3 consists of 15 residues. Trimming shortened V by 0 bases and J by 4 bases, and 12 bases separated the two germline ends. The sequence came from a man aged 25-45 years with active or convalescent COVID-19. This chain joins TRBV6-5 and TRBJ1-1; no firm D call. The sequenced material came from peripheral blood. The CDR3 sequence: CASSYSNSPTTEAFF. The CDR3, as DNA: TGTGCCAGCAGTTACTCGAACAGCCCAACCACTGAAGCTTTCTTT.